This TCR beta chain came from a study of CD8 T cells in Susac syndrome (dated by TCRdb to about 2019). For the study in its entirety: Among the sequenced Susac syndrome patients, about 6 had clinically active disease and roughly eight were in clinical remission. At blood withdrawal, Susac syndrome patients were either therapy-naive, taking corticosteroids (in some cases with IVIg as well), or taking IVIg alone. Repertoire sequencing was used to test whether CD8+ T cell activation and differentiation in Susac syndrome was antigen driven.

From V the trimming removes 6 bases and from J it removes 6 bases, while the gene matches leave 8 bases of the junction unaccounted for. The CDR3 contains 14 residues, cysteine and phenylalanine counted. The read is trimmed to its CDR3 DNA, 42 bases read in frame from base 1. CDR1 and CDR2 were assigned from the germline V gene (reference sequence) as DFQATT and SNEGSKA. High-throughput TCR beta sequencing profiled peripheral blood CD8+ and CD4+ T cells from healthy donors, Susac syndrome patients and multiple sclerosis patients. The Susac syndrome patients fulfilled recently defined diagnostic criteria for either definite or probable disease. Bulk CD8+ and CD4+ T cells were purified by magnetic negative isolation, whereas CD8+ TEMRA cells were enriched by FACS. Blood was drawn into EDTA tubes, processed within 24 hours, and PBMCs were isolated by density gradient centrifugation. PBMCs destined for TCR sequencing were cryopreserved in liquid nitrogen and later thawed in a 37 °C water bath. A purity of at least 90% was achieved for sorted or isolated CD4+, CD8+ and CD8+ TEMRA cells.

As for this clonotype: The antigen it recognizes is unknown. No clone much larger than this one lies a single base away; base qualities are absent.

RNA was extracted using the RNeasy kit, and roughly 0.5 to 1 microgram was reverse transcribed with random hexamers. TCR beta CDR3 regions were amplified with the immunoSEQ multiplex PCR assay covering 54 Vbeta and 13 Jbeta segments. To correct PCR amplification bias, a synthetic template baseline was used for both primer optimization and computational correction. Per the authors' processing: Reads were annotated to V, D and J genes per IMGT and analyzed with immunoSEQ Analyzer, keeping only productive sequences. To calculate clonality, Shannon entropy was normalized by log2 of the number of productive unique sequences and then subtracted from one. For each patient and control, public and private clones were evaluated among the 100 most prevalent clones. Clones were defined as Susac-specific if absent from the healthy and MS cohorts, from around 1,000 published viral clones and from other ImmuneACCESS disease sequences. TCRdb's own reprocessing of the public reads used fastp at Q25 and MiXCR and kept productive beta chains. Each entry merges the rows of one CDR3 protein and shows their most common DNA and genes. TCRdb, not the original authors, processed these V and J calls. This sample holds 210,000 or so distinct CDR3 sequences; approximately 94% were observed only once. The ten largest clones add up to over 0.15% of the sample.

The study at large found these results: No clonal expansion was detected in the CD4+ T cell repertoire of Susac syndrome patients. The number of individuals in the TCR sequencing and HLA analysis was recognized as being relatively small.

This chain is built from TRBV20-1 and TRBJ2-2; 9 bases in between match TRBD2. This receptor was identified in a human donor with Susac syndrome. Sequencing was performed on CD4+ T cells from PBMCs. The CDR3 region reads CSASGGPVSGELFF. The bases are TGCAGTGCGAGCGGGGGGCCCGTCTCCGGGGAGCTGTTTTTT.